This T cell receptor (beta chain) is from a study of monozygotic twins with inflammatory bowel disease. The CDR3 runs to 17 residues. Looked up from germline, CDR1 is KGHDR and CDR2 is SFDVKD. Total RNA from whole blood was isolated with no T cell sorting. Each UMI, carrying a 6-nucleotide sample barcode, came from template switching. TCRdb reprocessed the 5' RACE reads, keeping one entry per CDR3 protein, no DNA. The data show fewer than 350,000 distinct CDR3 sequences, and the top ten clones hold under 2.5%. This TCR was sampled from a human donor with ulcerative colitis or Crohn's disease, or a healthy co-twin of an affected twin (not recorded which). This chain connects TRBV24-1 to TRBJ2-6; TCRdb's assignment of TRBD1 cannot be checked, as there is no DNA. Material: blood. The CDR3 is CATSRGTGGAGANVLTF.